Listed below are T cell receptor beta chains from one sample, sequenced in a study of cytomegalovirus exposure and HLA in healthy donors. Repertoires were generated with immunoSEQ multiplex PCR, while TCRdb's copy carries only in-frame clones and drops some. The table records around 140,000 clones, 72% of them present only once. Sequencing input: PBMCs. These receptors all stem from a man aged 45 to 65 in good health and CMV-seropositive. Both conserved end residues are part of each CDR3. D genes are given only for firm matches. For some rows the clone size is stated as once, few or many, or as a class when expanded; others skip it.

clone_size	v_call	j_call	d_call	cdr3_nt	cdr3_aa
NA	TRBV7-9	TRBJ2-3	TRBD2	TGTGCCAGCAGCCCGGGACTAGCGGGGGGGCGGACAGATACGCAGTATTTT	CASSPGLAGGRTDTQYF
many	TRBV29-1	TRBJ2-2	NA	TGCAGCGTCTCGGAGGCCGGGGAGCTGTTTTTT	CSVSEAGELFF
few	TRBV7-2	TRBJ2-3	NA	TGTGCCAGCAGCTTGTCCAGAGGGCGCCGCACAGATACGCAGTATTTT	CASSLSRGRRTDTQYF
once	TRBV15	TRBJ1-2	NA	TGTGCCACCCGGGGAGGGGACGTTAACACCTTC	CATRGGDVNTF
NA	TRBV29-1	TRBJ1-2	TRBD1	TGCAGCGCCCAGGGGGGACCCAACTATGGCTACACCTTC	CSAQGGPNYGYTF
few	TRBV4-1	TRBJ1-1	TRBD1	TGCGCCAGCAGCCAAGATGACAGGGGAGTGAACACTGAAGCTTTCTTT	CASSQDDRGVNTEAFF
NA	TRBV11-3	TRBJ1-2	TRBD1	TGTGCCAGCAGCTATGGGACAGGGTCTAGGAACTATGGCTACACCTTC	CASSYGTGSRNYGYTF
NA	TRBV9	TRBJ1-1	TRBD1	TGTGCCAGCAGCGTCCGGACAGGACCGAACACTGAAGCTTTCTTT	CASSVRTGPNTEAFF
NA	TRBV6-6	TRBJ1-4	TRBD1	TGTGCCAGCAGCCCCGGGACAGGTCGTGAAAAACTGTTTTTT	CASSPGTGREKLFF
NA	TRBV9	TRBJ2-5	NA	TGTGCCAGCAGCGTTGGTGGGGGGTTGGAGACCCAGTACTTC	CASSVGGGLETQYF
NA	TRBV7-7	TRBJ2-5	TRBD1	TGTGCCAGCAGCAAAGACAGGGCAGGGGAGACCCAGTACTTC	CASSKDRAGETQYF
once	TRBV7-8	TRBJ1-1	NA	TGTGCCAGCAGCTTAAGCGGATGGGTGGGTACTGAAGCTTTCTTT	CASSLSGWVGTEAFF
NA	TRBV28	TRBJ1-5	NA	TGTGCCAGCTGGACGGGAAATCAGCCCCAGCATTTT	CASWTGNQPQHF
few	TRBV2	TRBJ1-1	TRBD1	TGTGCCAGCAGTGGGACAGGATTAACTGAAGCTTTCTTT	CASSGTGLTEAFF
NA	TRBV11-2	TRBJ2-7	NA	TGTGCCAGCAGCCCATACCCCAGGGGCCACTTCTACGAGCAGTACTTC	CASSPYPRGHFYEQYF
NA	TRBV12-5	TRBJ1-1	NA	TGTGCTAGTGTCCGGGGGGACACTGGGAACACTGAAGCTTTCTTT	CASVRGDTGNTEAFF
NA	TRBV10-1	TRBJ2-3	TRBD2	TGCGCCAGCAGTTCGGGGCGGGGGAACACAGATACGCAGTATTTT	CASSSGRGNTDTQYF
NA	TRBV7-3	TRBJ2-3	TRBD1	TGTGCCAGCAGCTCCGGACAGGGTAGCACAGATACGCAGTATTTT	CASSSGQGSTDTQYF
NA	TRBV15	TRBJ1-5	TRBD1	TGTGCCACCAGCAGAGCGACAGGGAATGACCAGCCCCAGCATTTT	CATSRATGNDQPQHF
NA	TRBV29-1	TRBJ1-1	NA	TGCAGCGTTGAAGCCTGGGGCCCGGATTCACTAAACACTGAAGCTTTCTTT	CSVEAWGPDSLNTEAFF
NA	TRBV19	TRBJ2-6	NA	TGTGCCAGTAGTAACAGGGAAATAAAGGCCAACGTCCTGACTTTC	CASSNREIKANVLTF
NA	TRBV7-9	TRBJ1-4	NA	TGTTCCAGCAGCTTAGGACGACAGGCGTTTATCTCAACTAATGAAAAACTGTTTTTT	CSSSLGRQAFISTNEKLFF